This entry is about one T cell receptor beta chain. The antigen is not known. The CDR3 contains 16 residues. Germline V gene data show CDR1 as LNHNV and CDR2 as YYDKDF (reference sequence). Trimming removed 5 bases from V and 3 bases from J; junction bases left unmatched: 10. This entry is derived from a study of shared clonotypes between healthy human individuals. Study summary: Donors had three CD4 naive, three CD4 memory, two CD8 naive and one CD8 memory plate apiece. Study-wide findings and caveats: Rarefaction curves obtained for sorted subsets showed sequencing incomplete despite large depth.

Splitting of each subset's genomic DNA was done evenly across several immunoSEQ plates. Tens of thousands of T cell genomes, or roughly 200 ng DNA, went into the sorted-subset replicate PCRs. Produced via immunoSEQ multiplex PCR; TCRdb's table is partial and in-frame only. This table has about 1.5 million clones, 98% appearing once. The receptor's source is a man aged 25 to 40 in good health. Material: naive CD4+ T cells sorted from blood. Subset noted: CD45RA+ positively selected. The V and J genes are TRBV15 and TRBJ1-5; 7 bases align to TRBD1. CDR3 DNA sequence: TGTGCCACCAGCCGAGGATGGGGACAGAACAATCAGCCCCAGCATTTT. This encodes CATSRGWGQNNQPQHF.